Sequencing of this TCR beta chain was carried out in a study of T cells in Graves' hyperthyroidism and ophthalmopathy. Findings of the study overall: With a median lead of about six months before onset, the model predicted ophthalmopathy.

The source material, RNA transcripts, was used to amplify TCR beta CDR3 regions. The primer set for the first-round RT-PCR of the TCR CDR3 was HTBI. TCRdb re-called the multiplex PCR reads with MiXCR, one entry per CDR3 protein. This sample yields some 400,000 distinct CDR3 sequences, of which 13% are seen a single time; 20% to 25% belongs to the top ten. Exclusion of patients followed from uncontrolled infection, other autoimmune disease, pregnancy or lactation. Blood was sampled at initial diagnosis of hyperthyroidism, prior to onset of any ophthalmopathy symptoms. CDR1 is SGHNT and CDR2 is YENEEA in the germline V gene. V lost 2 bases and J lost 10, with 14 bases in between. The CDR3 contains 13 residues. This clonotype was counted at least ten times. Its specificity is not known.

The chain employs TRBV11-3 and TRBJ1-1, with D perhaps matching TRBD1 (5 bases). This TCR derives from a man younger than 45 with Graves' hyperthyroidism that later progressed to Graves' ophthalmopathy. The specimen was blood. In DNA, the CDR3 is TGTGCCAGCAGCTTACCGGGGGTTAGCGGAGCTTTCTTT. This translates into CASSLPGVSGAFF.